A selection of T cell receptor beta chains follows, all from one sample in a study of blood T cell repertoires in COVID-19. Measured with immunoSEQ multiplex PCR; TCRdb has only the in-frame clones, and not every one. Of about 150,000 clones in the sample, about four fifths were seen once. The source material was peripheral blood. These receptors were obtained from a man aged 65 to 85 who had recovered from COVID-19. CDR3s include the opening cysteine and the closing phenylalanine or tryptophan. D genes are given only for firm matches. Expanded clones get a size class; other rows say once, few or many, or leave the size out.

J gene,clone size,D gene,V gene,CDR3 protein,CDR3 DNA
TRBJ2-7,-,-,TRBV9,CASSEDSLPYEQYF,TGTGCCAGCAGCGAGGACAGTCTTCCCTACGAGCAGTACTTC
TRBJ1-1,once,-,TRBV3-1/TRBV3-2,CASSQQAQVNTEAFF,TGTGCCAGCAGCCAACAGGCGCAGGTTAACACTGAAGCTTTCTTT
TRBJ1-5,-,-,TRBV6-1,CASSEVGGGNQPQHF,TGTGCCAGCAGTGAAGTAGGGGGGGGCAATCAGCCCCAGCATTTT
TRBJ2-7,-,-,TRBV23-1,CASTLRQAFSYEQYF,TGCGCCAGCACTCTACGACAGGCGTTCTCCTACGAGCAGTACTTC
TRBJ2-5,-,-,TRBV7-8,CASSERSTQETQYF,TGTGCCAGCAGCGAGAGGAGTACACAAGAGACCCAGTACTTC
TRBJ2-3,once,TRBD2,TRBV5-1,CASSSGQGRLAGVIDTQYF,TGCGCCAGCAGCTCGGGGCAAGGACGACTAGCGGGAGTCATAGATACGCAGTATTTT
TRBJ2-2,-,-,TRBV7-2,CASSLGWGDTGELFF,TGTGCCAGCAGCTTAGGGTGGGGAGACACCGGGGAGCTGTTTTTT
TRBJ2-2,few,TRBD2,TRBV7-2,CASSARTSGSVGELFF,TGTGCCAGCAGCGCACGGACTAGCGGGAGTGTCGGGGAGCTGTTTTTT
TRBJ2-7,-,-,TRBV2,CASRTIGEQYF,TGTGCCAGCAGGACTATCGGCGAGCAGTACTTC
TRBJ1-2,-,TRBD1,TRBV5-1,CASSLGQDRANYGYTF,TGCGCCAGCAGCTTGGGACAGGACAGGGCTAACTATGGCTACACCTTC
TRBJ2-1,-,TRBD2,TRBV2,CASSERASGRRVVNNEQFF,TGTGCCAGCAGTGAAAGGGCTAGCGGGAGGCGCGTTGTTAATAATGAGCAGTTCTTC
TRBJ2-7,-,-,TRBV11-2,CASSLVLAPSSYEQYF,TGTGCCAGCAGCTTAGTTTTAGCGCCTAGCTCCTACGAGCAGTACTTC
TRBJ1-1,-,TRBD1,TRBV12-3/TRBV12-4,CASSLGTGGRIF,TGTGCCAGCAGTCTCGGGACAGGGGGCAGAATCTTT
TRBJ1-4,-,TRBD1,TRBV28,CASSLSDRVNEKLFF,TGTGCCAGCAGTTTATCAGACAGGGTGAATGAAAAACTGTTTTTT
TRBJ2-3,-,TRBD2,TRBV7-9,CASSLGLAGFTDTQYF,TGTGCCAGCAGCTTAGGTCTAGCGGGATTCACAGATACGCAGTATTTT
TRBJ2-2,-,TRBD2,TRBV7-9,CASSFGAGGNTGELFF,TGTGCCAGCAGCTTTGGAGCGGGAGGGAACACCGGGGAGCTGTTTTTT
TRBJ2-5,-,TRBD2,TRBV3-1/TRBV3-2,CASSYGTSGQETQYF,TGTGCCAGCAGCTACGGGACTAGCGGACAAGAGACCCAGTACTTC
TRBJ2-3,-,-,TRBV10-1,CASSETSSTDTQYF,TGCGCCAGCAGTGAGACAAGTAGCACAGATACGCAGTATTTT
TRBJ2-1,-,TRBD2,TRBV2,CASSGAGGASNEQFF,TGTGCCAGCAGTGGTGCGGGAGGTGCAAGCAATGAGCAGTTCTTC
TRBJ1-5,few,TRBD1,TRBV10-3,CAISGQVGQPQHF,TGTGCCATCAGCGGACAGGTAGGACAGCCCCAGCATTTT
TRBJ1-4,-,TRBD1,TRBV27,CASSSGQALMEKLFF,TGTGCCAGCAGTTCCGGACAGGCCCTAATGGAAAAACTGTTTTTT
TRBJ2-5,once,-,TRBV18,CASSPISQETQYF,TGTGCCAGCTCACCAATATCCCAAGAGACCCAGTACTTC